The 27 T cell receptor beta chains in this list originate from one sample, sequenced in a study of radiation and T cells in renal cell carcinoma (TCRdb year 2020). The library was produced with the immunoSEQ multiplex PCR assay. In TCRdb, the immuneACCESS table is reduced to in-frame sequences with V and J assigned. These tables do not hold every clone; where another copy was compared, an unresolved V gene accounts for under half, and the others remain unexplained. Present in this sample are about 120,000 clones, roughly 77% of which were seen just once. The ten largest clones represent less than 2.5% of the sample. What the time point label conveys for this sample: blood 2 weeks post-SBRT. Taken with the paper, the label for treatment or condition translates to: 15 Gy SBRT to primary tumor, nephrectomy 4 weeks later. The sample was blood, taken from a patient whose treatment included radiotherapy and nephrectomy. The receptors stem from a woman in her fifties or sixties with renal cell carcinoma.

The chain has TRBV6-5 and TRBJ2-1; the match to TRBD2 covers 12 bases. The CDR3 extends over 15 amino acids. Germline V gives CDR1 MNHEY, CDR2 SVGAGI. With 7 bases clipped from V and 4 bases from J, the junction kept 5 bases outside the gene matches. In DNA, the CDR3 is TGTGCCAGCACCCCACTAGCGGGGGGTTACAATGAGCAGTTCTTC. Protein: CASTPLAGGYNEQFF.

The V gene is TRBV5-4, the J gene TRBJ1-1; the D gene is possibly TRBD1 (6 bases). Germline assignment: CDR1 SGHNT and CDR2 YYREEE (reference sequence). CDR3 length equals 15 residues. V was pared by 0 bases and J by 2 bases, with 11 bases between. CDR3 in DNA: TGTGCCAGCAGCTTGGGAATAGGGGGTAACACTGAAGCTTTCTTT. This gives the protein CASSLGIGGNTEAFF.

CDR3 sequence reads: CASSYSGSYEQYF. CDR3 coding DNA: TGTGCCAGCAGTTACTCTGGCTCCTACGAGCAGTACTTC. V is TRBV6-6 and J is TRBJ2-5, with D unclear. The J call could be wrong; TRBJ2-7 is a better fit for the DNA end. CDR1 is MNHNY, CDR2 SVGAGI, per germline (reference sequence). The CDR3 is 13 amino acids.

The chain is built from TRBV5-1 and TRBJ2-1, with D possibly called TRBD1 or TRBD2 (5 bases each). Germline V lookup: CDR1 SGHRS, CDR2 YFSETQ. This CDR3 contains 15 residues. Trimming removed 0 bases at V and 3 bases at J, with 10 bases between. Written as DNA, the CDR3 is TGCGCCAGCAGCTTGGCCACAGGAGGCTACAATGAGCAGTTCTTC. This sequence encodes CASSLATGGYNEQFF.

This clone has a single count. The chain employs TRBV2 and TRBJ2-5; 11 bases map to TRBD1. CDR3 length: 16 amino acids. V lost 6 bases and J lost 7; bases outside the gene matches: 13. Germline values: CDR1 SNHLY, CDR2 FYNNEI. CDR3 amino acids: CASRPPGQGDYGTQYF. The CDR3 DNA reads TGTGCCAGCAGGCCTCCGGGACAGGGGGATTATGGGACCCAGTACTTC.

This clone appeared a few times. The chain joins TRBV28 to TRBJ1-1, with 11 bases matching TRBD1. The CDR3 runs to 17 residues. Per germline, CDR1 MDHEN and CDR2 SYDVKM. Trimming removed 6 bases from V and 4 bases from J; junction bases left unmatched: 13. CDR3 loop: CASSPPAGTGGSTEAFF. Here the CDR3 DNA reads TGTGCCAGCAGCCCGCCGGCCGGGACAGGGGGTAGCACTGAAGCTTTCTTT.

The chain uses TRBV19 and TRBJ1-1; the D gene is possibly TRBD1 (5 bases). The CDR3 is 14 amino acids. Between the trimmed V and J ends, which lost 4 bases and 3 bases, there was a span of 12 bases. The germline V gene encodes CDR1 LNHDA and CDR2 SQIVND (reference sequence). The CDR3 DNA follows: TGTGCCAGTAGTACCCGGGGCTTGTACACTGAAGCTTTCTTT. Its translation: CASSTRGLYTEAFF.

V gene TRBV6-1 combines with J gene TRBJ1-5, with TRBD1 matching 10 bases. CDR3 length: 16 amino acids. The ends lost 0 bases at V and 4 bases at J; junction bases unmatched: 3. Germline V gene data show CDR1 as MNHNS and CDR2 as SASEGT. This chain's CDR3 is CASSEALGQGNQPQHF. In nucleotides, the CDR3 is TGTGCCAGCAGTGAAGCCTTGGGACAGGGGAATCAGCCCCAGCATTTT.

This clone was detected only once. The CDR3 region has the DNA TGTGCCAGTAGTATCGCGGGGGACACAGATACGCAGTATTTT. It yields the protein CASSIAGDTDTQYF. The V call is TRBV19, the J call TRBJ2-3; TRBD2 aligns across 7 bases. CDR1 and CDR2 (germline): LNHDA, SQIVND (reference sequence). The trim removed 3 bases at V and 2 bases at J, leaving 2 bases unmatched. CDR3 size: 14 residues.

The genes are TRBV10-3 and TRBJ1-2; 10 bases are shared with TRBD1. From germline, CDR1 is ENHRY and CDR2 SYGVKD. V was pared by 8 bases and J by 4 bases, with 10 bases of the junction left unmatched. This CDR3 has 15 residues. As DNA, the CDR3 is TGTGCCATCGCGGGCGGGGACAGGGGCAGCTATGGCTACACCTTC. Protein sequence: CAIAGGDRGSYGYTF.

The chain carries TRBV7-9 and TRBJ2-3, with a possible D match to TRBD1 (5 bases). Per germline, CDR1 SEHNR and CDR2 FQNEAQ (reference sequence). The CDR3 extends over 14 amino acids. Trimming removed 8 bases from V and 2 bases from J, with 14 bases in between. As DNA, the CDR3 is TGTGCCAGCCCAGGCGACAGTCCCACAGATACGCAGTATTTT. Protein product: CASPGDSPTDTQYF.

This chain joins TRBV27 and TRBJ2-4; unclear D gene. V was trimmed by 2 bases and J by 1 base, leaving 9 bases between them. The CDR3 has 15 amino acids. From germline, CDR1 is MNHEY and CDR2 SMNVEV (reference sequence). The DNA for the CDR3 is TGTGCCAGCAGTTTAACTCCGACGGCCAAAAACATTCAGTACTTC. Its protein product is CASSLTPTAKNIQYF.

The chain links TRBV15 to TRBJ2-3; 9 bases agree with TRBD1. The length of the CDR3 is 18 residues. Trimming took 2 bases from V and 2 from J; bases not matched to a gene: 11. The germline gives CDR1 LNHNV, CDR2 YYDKDF (reference sequence). CDR3 region: CATSRSNVQGAHTDTQYF. For the CDR3, the DNA is TGTGCCACCAGCAGATCGAATGTACAGGGGGCACACACAGATACGCAGTATTTT. The full variable domain, its missing parts supplied by reference TRBV15 and TRBJ2-3, is DAMVIQNPRYQVTQFGKPVTLSCSQTLNHNVMYWYQQKSSQAPKLLFHYYDKDFNNEADTPDNFQSRRPNTSFCFLDIRSPGLGDTAMYLCATSRSNVQGAHTDTQYFGPGTRLTVL.

This clone appeared a few times. The chain has TRBV5-1 and TRBJ1-1; TRBD1 might be the D (5 bases). Germline loops: CDR1 SGHRS, CDR2 YFSETQ. Trimming stripped 6 bases from V and 6 bases from J, with 15 bases between. The CDR3 consists of 13 residues. Written as DNA, the CDR3 is TGCGCCAGCACCGCCTCGGGGGGATCTGAAGCTTTCTTT. Translation: CASTASGGSEAFF.

The V and J genes are TRBV6-1 and TRBJ2-1; 10 bases agree with TRBD1. Germline V gene lookup returns CDR1 MNHNS and CDR2 SASEGT. Trimming removed 3 bases from V and 1 base from J; junction bases left unmatched: 12. This CDR3 region has 19 residues. DNA of the CDR3: TGTGCCAGCAGTGAGGGGTTACCGGGACAGGGGAGTTCCTACAATGAGCAGTTCTTC. It yields the protein CASSEGLPGQGSSYNEQFF.

The chain joins TRBV9 to TRBJ2-5, with 7 bases aligning to TRBD2. The CDR3 sequence is 14 residues long. CDR1 SGDLS and CDR2 YYNGEE come from the germline V gene. The V gene end was trimmed by 0 bases and the J gene end by 3 bases; junction bases not matched to a gene: 2. The CDR3 is CASSVVGGKETQYF. CDR3 nucleotide sequence: TGTGCCAGCAGCGTAGTGGGGGGGAAAGAGACCCAGTACTTC.

The rearrangement joins TRBV6-5 to TRBJ1-6, with 7 bases lining up with TRBD1. Trimming took 5 bases from V and 9 from J; bases not matched to a gene: 10. The CDR3 length is 15 residues. Germline V gives CDR1 MNHEY, CDR2 SVGAGI. DNA of the CDR3: TGTGCCAGCAGTGCTACACAGGGGCGCGGTTCACCCCTCCACTTT. It specifies CASSATQGRGSPLHF.

This chain joins TRBV5-1 and TRBJ2-7; D is unresolved. Germline V gene sequence: CDR1 SGHRS, CDR2 YFSETQ. CDR3 length: 15 residues. The V gene lost 4 bases and the J gene lost 2 bases, with 16 bases spanning the gap. The CDR3 spells CASSEASITPYEQYF. The CDR3 nucleotides read TGCGCCAGCAGCGAGGCGTCTATCACCCCCTACGAGCAGTACTTC. The variable domain in full, completed from reference TRBV5-1 and TRBJ2-7, reads KAGVTQTPRYLIKTRGQQVTLSCSPISGHRSVSWYQQTPGQGLQFLFEYFSETQRNKGNFPGRFSGRQFSNSRSEMNVSTLELGDSALYLCASSEASITPYEQYFGPGTRLTVT.

This rearrangement joins TRBV28 to TRBJ2-3; no clear D gene. This CDR3 region has 15 residues. The germline V gene has CDR1 MDHEN and CDR2 SYDVKM. V lost 5 bases, J lost 3 bases, and 15 bases lay in between. Here the CDR3 reads CASSPTGSWTDTQYF. The CDR3 region has the DNA TGTGCCAGCAGTCCGACCGGGTCTTGGACAGATACGCAGTATTTT.

The chain is built from TRBV7-9 and TRBJ1-1; the match to TRBD1 covers 7 bases. With 5 bases clipped from V and 0 bases from J, the junction kept 6 bases outside the gene matches. The CDR3 runs to 15 residues. Germline values: CDR1 SEHNR, CDR2 FQNEAQ (reference sequence). In DNA, the CDR3 is TGTGCCAGCAGCGAAAAGACAGGGCTGAACACTGAAGCTTTCTTT. It is translated as CASSEKTGLNTEAFF. The variable domain in full, with the rest retrieved from reference TRBV7-9 and TRBJ1-1, is DTGVSQNPRHKITKRGQNVTFRCDPISEHNRLYWYRQTLGQGPEFLTYFQNEAQLEKSRLLSDRFSAERPKGSFSTLEIQRTEQGDSAMYLCASSEKTGLNTEAFFGQGTRLTVV.

The rearrangement links TRBV11-2 to TRBJ2-5, with no clear D. The germline V gene encodes CDR1 SGHAT and CDR2 FQNNGV. The CDR3 spans 13 residues. Trimming removed 1 base from V and 5 bases from J, with 8 bases in between. DNA for the CDR3: TGTGCCAGCAGCTTAGGACTCTCGGAGACCCAGTACTTC. Its protein is CASSLGLSETQYF.

This chain joins TRBV28 and TRBJ1-4; 7 positions agree with TRBD1. The CDR3 consists of 14 residues. The junction had 9 bases not matched to a gene; V was cut back by 7 bases and J by 7 bases. The V gene's germline CDR1 is MDHEN and CDR2 SYDVKM. The CDR3: CASTLPGQFEKLFF. The CDR3 DNA reads TGTGCCAGCACCCTCCCGGGACAGTTTGAAAAACTGTTTTTT.

The CDR3 spells CASKTRGEATYEQYF. The CDR3 coding sequence is TGTGCCAGCAAAACCAGGGGGGAAGCTACCTACGAGCAGTACTTC. The chain is built from TRBV6-5 and TRBJ2-7, with TRBD1 as a possible D gene (7 bases). CDR1 is MNHEY, CDR2 SVGAGI, per germline. Deletions cut 7 bases from V and 2 bases from J, with 18 bases between. CDR3 length equals 15 residues.

This chain links TRBV7-9 with TRBJ1-2, with 7 bases identical to TRBD1. Germline CDR1 reads SEHNR; CDR2 reads FQNEAQ (reference sequence). This CDR3 contains 14 residues. V lost 2 bases and J lost 2; bases outside the gene matches: 2. CDR3 residues: CASSLPGGNYGYTF. CDR3 sequence (DNA): TGTGCCAGCAGCTTACCAGGGGGAAACTATGGCTACACCTTC. The variable domain in full, with the rest retrieved from reference TRBV7-9 and TRBJ1-2, is DTGVSQNPRHKITKRGQNVTFRCDPISEHNRLYWYRQTLGQGPEFLTYFQNEAQLEKSRLLSDRFSAERPKGSFSTLEIQRTEQGDSAMYLCASSLPGGNYGYTFGSGTRLTVV.

This chain links TRBV11-2 with TRBJ2-3, with TRBD2 matching 7 bases. The length of the CDR3 is 16 residues. V shed 2 bases, J shed 2 bases, and the junction held 7 bases outside the gene matches. The germline gives CDR1 SGHAT, CDR2 FQNNGV. The CDR3 loop is CASSLMAGDPTDTQYF. CDR3 sequence (DNA): TGTGCCAGCAGCTTAATGGCGGGGGACCCCACAGATACGCAGTATTTT.

This chain joins TRBV6-5 and TRBJ1-2; no clear D. Trimming pared 6 bases from V and 3 bases from J, leaving 17 bases between. CDR3 length: 15 amino acids. Germline V lookup: CDR1 MNHEY, CDR2 SVGAGI. This CDR3 reads CASSREGSDYYGYTF. The CDR3 region has the DNA TGTGCCAGCAGCCGGGAGGGCAGTGACTACTATGGCTACACCTTC.

V is TRBV7-3 and J is TRBJ1-1; 7 bases agree with TRBD1. With 5 bases clipped from V and 0 bases from J, the junction kept 6 bases outside the gene matches. The CDR3 sequence is 15 residues long. The germline gives CDR1 SGHTA, CDR2 FQGTGA. CDR3 sequence: CASSIGDRMNTEAFF. For the CDR3, the DNA is TGTGCCAGCAGCATAGGGGACAGAATGAACACTGAAGCTTTCTTT.